This T cell receptor beta chain was found in a study of T cell repertoires in cytomegalovirus infection. Study in general: CMV epitopes used comprised recently identified HLA-C-restricted ones and well-studied HLA-B-restricted ones.

A single record per CDR3 protein comes from TCRdb applying MiXCR to the reads. Of some 940,000 distinct CDR3 sequences listed, about a third are singletons. Note on this clonotype: Its cognate antigen is unknown.

Study-wide points: HLA-C-restricted CMV-specific TCR beta clonotypes were dominant in the ex vivo response.

Material: cultured CD8+ T cells from PBMCs, obtained from culture after CMV antigen stimulation. The origin of this receptor is a human donor in good health (CMV status not recorded). Some clones in this sample may be carry-over from other donors' samples.

The CDR3 region is CAISDGQSPTEAFF. The DNA for the CDR3 is TGTGCCATCAGTGACGGACAGTCACCCACTGAAGCTTTCTTT. V usage is TRBV10-3 and J usage is TRBJ1-1, with D tentatively TRBD1 (6 bases). CDR3 size: 14 residues. Trimming shortened V by 3 bases and J by 4 bases, and 12 bases separated the two germline ends. CDR1 is ENHRY and CDR2 is SYGVKD in the germline V gene.